These T cell receptor beta chains were read from a single sample in a study of radiotherapy plus CTLA-4 blockade in lung cancer. The table came from immunoSEQ multiplex PCR; TCRdb's copy has only in-frame clones and leaves some out. The sample shows some 50,000 clones, around four fifths of them seen only once. The sequenced sample was peripheral blood, obtained from a patient treated with radiotherapy plus ipilimumab. The source of these receptors is a human donor with non-small cell lung cancer whose response to radiotherapy plus ipilimumab could not be evaluated. Each CDR3 is given with its conserved first and last residue. A D gene is named only where the DNA matches it firmly. A clone size is listed for some rows: how often the clone was seen (once, few, many), or a class if it is expanded.

TRBV5-4	NA	TRBJ2-4	TRBD1	CASSLGQGASLGKNIQYF	TGTGCCAGCAGCTTAGGGCAGGGGGCGTCTCTTGGCAAAAACATTCAGTACTTC
TRBV28	NA	TRBJ2-7	TRBD1	CASSSDRGLPEQYF	TGTGCCAGCAGTTCGGACAGGGGCCTCCCCGAGCAGTACTTC
TRBV5-5	NA	TRBJ1-5	NA	CASSLAAYSNQPQHF	TGTGCCAGCAGCTTGGCCGCGTATAGCAATCAGCCCCAGCATTTT
TRBV6-1	NA	TRBJ1-2	TRBD1	CASSESWTGVNGYTF	TGTGCCAGCAGTGAAAGCTGGACAGGGGTGAATGGCTACACCTTC
TRBV28	NA	TRBJ1-1	NA	CASSLVRGTMNTEAFF	TGTGCCAGCAGTTTAGTCAGGGGAACAATGAACACTGAAGCTTTCTTT
TRBV28	NA	TRBJ2-1	TRBD2	CASRRASGYGSEQFF	TGTGCCAGCAGGAGAGCTAGCGGGTACGGCAGTGAGCAGTTCTTC
TRBV4-1	NA	TRBJ1-3	NA	CASSQGRASGNTIYF	TGCGCCAGCAGCCAGGGGAGGGCCTCTGGAAACACCATATATTTT
TRBV5-6	NA	TRBJ2-7	TRBD1	CASSLASGDRNYEQYF	TGTGCCAGCAGCTTGGCCTCAGGGGACAGGAACTACGAGCAGTACTTC
TRBV19	NA	TRBJ2-7	NA	CASSIDPRYEQYF	TGTGCCAGTAGTATAGATCCGCGTTACGAGCAGTACTTC
TRBV18	NA	TRBJ1-1	NA	CASSARTENTEAFF	TGTGCCAGCTCGGCTAGGACAGAGAACACTGAAGCTTTCTTT
TRBV5-1	NA	TRBJ1-3	NA	CASSQGGNSGNTIYF	TGCGCCAGCAGCCAAGGGGGAAACTCTGGAAACACCATATATTTT
TRBV5-1	NA	TRBJ2-3	NA	CASSDLIADTQYF	TGCGCCAGCTCGGACTTGATCGCAGATACGCAGTATTTT
TRBV7-2	NA	TRBJ1-4	NA	CASSLTAGRGNEKLFF	TGTGCCAGCAGTTTGACCGCCGGGAGGGGCAATGAAAAACTGTTTTTT
TRBV5-1	NA	TRBJ2-4	NA	CASSIDIYLAKNIQYF	TGCGCCAGCAGCATTGACATATACCTAGCCAAAAACATTCAGTACTTC
TRBV27	NA	TRBJ2-1	NA	CASSRGNEQFF	TGTGCCAGCAGCAGGGGAAATGAGCAGTTCTTC
TRBV6-1	once	TRBJ2-1	TRBD2	CASSGQRLAGGDNEQFF	TGTGCCAGCAGTGGACAACGACTAGCGGGAGGGGACAATGAGCAGTTCTTC
TRBV28	NA	TRBJ2-1	TRBD2	CASSPSPGTSGRRQFF	TGTGCCAGCAGCCCAAGTCCCGGGACTAGCGGGCGACGGCAGTTCTTC
TRBV11-2	NA	TRBJ2-1	TRBD2	CASSPRLAGIYNEQFF	TGTGCCAGCAGCCCACGTTTAGCGGGTATCTACAATGAGCAGTTCTTC
TRBV7-9	NA	TRBJ1-1	NA	CASSLDSNGNTEAFF	TGTGCCAGCAGCTTAGATTCAAACGGTAACACTGAAGCTTTCTTT
TRBV28	NA	TRBJ1-5	NA	CASSLQRSNQPQHF	TGTGCCAGCAGTTTACAGCGTAGCAATCAGCCCCAGCATTTT
TRBV6-5	NA	TRBJ2-5	TRBD1	CASGVPGQQETQYF	TGTGCCAGCGGGGTGCCGGGACAGCAAGAGACCCAGTACTTC
TRBV5-1	NA	TRBJ2-1	TRBD2	CASGTSGSTSSYNEQFF	TGCGCCAGCGGGACTAGCGGGAGTACCAGCTCCTACAATGAGCAGTTCTTC
TRBV11-2	NA	TRBJ1-3	NA	CASSLRAGARREGNTIYF	TGTGCCAGCAGCCTCCGGGCGGGGGCGCGTAGGGAAGGAAACACCATATATTTT
TRBV2	NA	TRBJ2-7	NA	CASSVNYEQYF	TGTGCCAGCAGTGTCAATTACGAGCAGTACTTC
TRBV9	NA	TRBJ2-1	TRBD2	CASSVPGLAGDVNEQFF	TGTGCCAGCAGCGTTCCGGGACTAGCGGGAGATGTGAATGAGCAGTTCTTC
TRBV29-1	once	TRBJ1-2	NA	CSVEDAKGPYGYTF	TGCAGCGTTGAAGACGCAAAGGGGCCGTATGGCTACACCTTC
TRBV27	NA	TRBJ2-7	TRBD1	CASSQGQGRYEQYF	TGTGCCAGCAGTCAAGGACAGGGGAGATACGAGCAGTACTTC
TRBV28	few	TRBJ2-1	TRBD1	CASSSPRQGAKHNEQFF	TGTGCCAGCAGCTCCCCCCGTCAGGGGGCAAAGCACAATGAGCAGTTCTTC
TRBV6-1	NA	TRBJ1-1	TRBD1	CASSSTGTVEAFF	TGTGCCAGCAGTTCTACCGGGACAGTTGAAGCTTTCTTT
TRBV2	few	TRBJ2-1	TRBD2	CASSERGLAGAAYNEQFF	TGTGCCAGCAGTGAACGGGGACTAGCGGGAGCAGCCTACAATGAGCAGTTCTTC
TRBV28	NA	TRBJ1-1	NA	CASSRRAGSRKNTEAFF	TGTGCCAGCAGCCGTCGTGCGGGATCCAGAAAGAACACTGAAGCTTTCTTT
TRBV4-3	NA	TRBJ1-2	NA	CASSQDIGGAANYGYTF	TGCGCCAGCAGCCAAGATATAGGGGGGGCGGCCAACTATGGCTACACCTTC
TRBV5-1	once	TRBJ2-5	TRBD2	CASSRGTSGPPYQETQYF	TGCGCCAGCTCCCGGGGGACTAGCGGCCCGCCGTACCAAGAGACCCAGTACTTC
TRBV18	NA	TRBJ2-1	TRBD2	CASSNPGLGNEQFF	TGTGCCAGCTCAAATCCGGGACTAGGTAATGAGCAGTTCTTC
TRBV18	NA	TRBJ2-3	NA	CASSWAGVTDTQYF	TGTGCCAGCTCCTGGGCAGGGGTGACAGATACGCAGTATTTT
TRBV7-9	NA	TRBJ2-7	TRBD1	CASSLWGTGVNEQYF	TGTGCCAGCAGCCTGTGGGGGACAGGGGTTAACGAGCAGTACTTC
TRBV7-3	NA	TRBJ2-5	TRBD2	CASSPGTSGQETQYF	TGTGCCAGCAGCCCAGGGACTAGCGGACAAGAGACCCAGTACTTC
TRBV7-3	once	TRBJ2-3	NA	CASSPNLRYTQYF	TGTGCCAGCAGCCCAAATTTGAGATATACGCAGTATTTT
TRBV19	NA	TRBJ2-5	NA	CASSAGGGQETQYF	TGTGCCAGTAGTGCCGGGGGTGGGCAAGAGACCCAGTACTTC
TRBV2	NA	TRBJ2-1	TRBD2	CASSESRLAGENEQFF	TGTGCCAGCAGTGAAAGTAGGCTAGCGGGAGAAAATGAGCAGTTCTTC
TRBV5-1	NA	TRBJ1-2	NA	CASSLGVNYGYTF	TGCGCCAGCAGCTTGGGAGTTAACTATGGCTACACCTTC
TRBV6-5	NA	TRBJ2-7	TRBD2	CASSYSFAGGWYEQYF	TGTGCCAGCAGTTACTCATTTGCGGGAGGGTGGTACGAGCAGTACTTC
TRBV7-2	NA	TRBJ1-5	NA	CASSPSVFYQPQHF	TGTGCCAGCAGCCCTAGTGTGTTTTATCAGCCCCAGCATTTT
TRBV11-2	NA	TRBJ1-5	TRBD1	CASSSGVRGFGQPQHF	TGTGCCAGCAGCTCTGGGGTCAGGGGGTTCGGACAGCCCCAGCATTTT
TRBV5-1	NA	TRBJ2-5	NA	CASSLDGEGTQYF	TGCGCCAGCAGCTTGGATGGCGAGGGGACCCAGTACTTC
TRBV7-3	NA	TRBJ1-2	TRBD1	CASSYDRGGYGYTF	TGTGCCAGCAGTTACGACAGGGGAGGCTATGGCTACACCTTC
TRBV7-7	NA	TRBJ2-5	NA	CASSPGALQETQYF	TGTGCTAGCAGCCCAGGGGCCCTACAAGAGACCCAGTACTTC
TRBV19	NA	TRBJ2-7	TRBD1	CASSSGQGSYEQYF	TGTGCCAGTAGTTCCGGACAGGGCTCCTACGAGCAGTACTTC
TRBV9	NA	TRBJ1-2	TRBD1	CASSVDGTGFYGYTF	TGTGCCAGCAGCGTAGACGGGACAGGGTTTTATGGCTACACCTTC